The next 2 T cell receptor beta chains were all read from a single sample in a study of lymphopenia after photon versus proton radiotherapy. Clones were sequenced by immunoSEQ multiplex PCR, and TCRdb holds only the in-frame ones, with some missing. The repertoire holds about 45,000 clones, with less than 90% as singletons. The sample here was peripheral blood, taken from a patient treated with photon-based radiotherapy. The receptor source for this set is a man aged 35-49 years with gastric cancer.

This chain uses TRBV12-5 with TRBJ2-6; no firm D call. The ends were cut back, 8 bases at V and 1 base at J, with 6 bases in the middle. From germline, CDR1 is LGHNT and CDR2 FRNRAP. This CDR3 is 13 amino acids long. CDR3 amino acids: CASLASGANVLTF. CDR3 DNA: TGTGCTAGTCTCGCGTCTGGGGCCAACGTCCTGACTTTC.

This sequence joins TRBV29-1 and TRBJ1-2; D ambiguous. The CDR3 length is 17 residues. Germline V gene lookup returns CDR1 SQVTM and CDR2 ANQGSEA. V lost 0 bases and J lost 0, with 17 bases in between. CDR3 in amino acids: CSVEDLPRPSSNYGYTF. In DNA, the CDR3 is TGCAGCGTTGAAGATCTCCCACGGCCGAGTTCTAACTATGGCTACACCTTC.